This TCR beta chain was sequenced for a study of long-term antiretroviral therapy in people with HIV. General study points: Information pertaining to ART adherence, viral resistance or therapeutic modifications was not obtained. Repertoires looked antigen-experienced, with only a slight naive shift after ART.

Prior to DNA extraction, the samples held roughly 1-10 million cryopreserved PBMC. Samples were assayed with immunoSEQ v3.0 at survey level. Some clones are missing from TCRdb's copy, which holds only in-frame ones; the method was immunoSEQ multiplex PCR. Among under 8,000 clones, approximately 73% were seen once, and the ten largest hold about 32%. As concerns this clone: Its cognate antigen is unknown.

The V gene's germline CDR1 is GTSNPN and CDR2 SVGIG (reference sequence). The CDR3 loop spans 12 amino acids. Deletions cut 1 base from V and 0 bases from J, with 4 bases between. This chain uses TRBV30 with TRBJ2-7; D not resolved. The source was unsorted PBMCs, collected 0.2 years after starting antiretroviral therapy. The receptor was isolated from a man aged 35 to 55 with HIV. CDR3 in amino acids: CAWSETSYEQYF. The CDR3 coding sequence is TGTGCCTGGAGTGAGACCTCCTACGAGCAGTACTTC.